Listed below are T cell receptor beta chains from one sample, sequenced in a study of CD8 T cells in ankylosing spondylitis. TCRdb independently ran MiXCR on the 5' RACE reads; one entry per CDR3 protein. The sample contains roughly 670,000 distinct CDR3 sequences, around 20% of which appear only once. The material sequenced was blood, either unsorted or a sorted T cell fraction (not recorded which). The receptors derive from a male donor with ankylosing spondylitis. CDR3s include the opening cysteine and the closing phenylalanine or tryptophan. A D gene is named only where the DNA matches it firmly. Size tells how often a clone was seen (once, few, many) or the class of an expanded clone, and some rows leave it out.

J gene: TRBJ2-1
clone size: few
D gene: NA
V gene: TRBV7-6
CDR3 DNA: TGTGCCAGCAGCTTAAGCTGGGACAATGAGCAGTTCTTC
CDR3 protein: CASSLSWDNEQFF

J gene: TRBJ2-7
clone size: many
D gene: TRBD1
V gene: TRBV12-3/TRBV12-4
CDR3 DNA: TGTGCCAGCAGTCTCAGGACAGGGGGTAGTTTCGAGCAGTACTTC
CDR3 protein: CASSLRTGGSFEQYF

J gene: TRBJ1-6
clone size: few
D gene: NA
V gene: TRBV12-3/TRBV12-4
CDR3 DNA: TGTGCCAGCAGTTTAAGGCAGGGGAATAATTCACCCCTCCACTTT
CDR3 protein: CASSLRQGNNSPLHF

J gene: TRBJ2-3
clone size: NA
D gene: NA
V gene: TRBV6-2/TRBV6-3
CDR3 DNA: TGTGCCAGCAGTTACTTAACAGATACGCAGTATTTT
CDR3 protein: CASSYLTDTQYF

J gene: TRBJ1-2
clone size: NA
D gene: NA
V gene: TRBV12-3/TRBV12-4
CDR3 DNA: TGTGCCAGCAGCCCCCCAGACGGGATTCAACCTAACTATGGCTACACCTTC
CDR3 protein: CASSPPDGIQPNYGYTF

J gene: TRBJ1-3
clone size: NA
D gene: TRBD1
V gene: TRBV5-1
CDR3 DNA: TGCGCCAGCAGCGCCAACCAGGGGGGAGGAAACACCATATATTTT
CDR3 protein: CASSANQGGGNTIYF

J gene: TRBJ2-7
clone size: NA
D gene: TRBD2
V gene: TRBV6-2/TRBV6-3
CDR3 DNA: TGTGCCAGCAGCCGCCGGACTAGCGGGGACTACGAGCAGTACTTC
CDR3 protein: CASSRRTSGDYEQYF

J gene: TRBJ2-7
clone size: NA
D gene: NA
V gene: TRBV7-8
CDR3 DNA: TGTGCCAGCAGCTTAACAGACAAACGCTCCTACGAGCAGTACTTC
CDR3 protein: CASSLTDKRSYEQYF

J gene: TRBJ2-7
clone size: few
D gene: NA
V gene: TRBV5-1
CDR3 DNA: TGCGCCAGCAGCTTGGTTTGGACAGCGGAGCAGTACTTC
CDR3 protein: CASSLVWTAEQYF

J gene: TRBJ2-3
clone size: few
D gene: TRBD1
V gene: TRBV10-3
CDR3 DNA: TGTGCCATCAGTGAGGGCGGCAGTACAGGGGTCACAGATACGCAGTATTTT
CDR3 protein: CAISEGGSTGVTDTQYF

J gene: TRBJ2-5
clone size: NA
D gene: TRBD1
V gene: TRBV30
CDR3 DNA: TGTGCCTGGACAGGGGGAAGAGAGACCCAGTACTTC
CDR3 protein: CAWTGGRETQYF

J gene: TRBJ2-1
clone size: few
D gene: NA
V gene: TRBV9
CDR3 DNA: TGTGCCAGCAGCGTCCTCCCGGACAATGAGCAGTTCTTC
CDR3 protein: CASSVLPDNEQFF

J gene: TRBJ1-4
clone size: few
D gene: NA
V gene: TRBV4-1
CDR3 DNA: TGCGCCAGCAGCCAAGCCGTTTATGAAAAACTGTTTTTT
CDR3 protein: CASSQAVYEKLFF

J gene: TRBJ1-5
clone size: few
D gene: TRBD1
V gene: TRBV20-1
CDR3 DNA: TGCAGTGCTAGCTGGGACAGTAATCAGCCCCAGCATTTT
CDR3 protein: CSASWDSNQPQHF

J gene: TRBJ1-1
clone size: many
D gene: NA
V gene: TRBV12-3/TRBV12-4
CDR3 DNA: TGTGCCAGCAGCTTCCCGAACACTGAAGCTTTCTTT
CDR3 protein: CASSFPNTEAFF

J gene: TRBJ1-1
clone size: NA
D gene: NA
V gene: TRBV7-9
CDR3 DNA: TGTGCCAGCAGCCCTTTTGGGTCGAACACTGAAGCTTTCTTT
CDR3 protein: CASSPFGSNTEAFF

J gene: TRBJ2-1
clone size: few
D gene: NA
V gene: TRBV20-1
CDR3 DNA: TGCAGTGCTAGGAAGCGGGATGAGCAGTTCTTC
CDR3 protein: CSARKRDEQFF

J gene: TRBJ2-2
clone size: NA
D gene: TRBD2
V gene: TRBV7-2
CDR3 DNA: TGTGCCAGCAGCACCCGACTAGCGGACACCGGGGAGCTGTTTTTT
CDR3 protein: CASSTRLADTGELFF

J gene: TRBJ2-5
clone size: few
D gene: NA
V gene: TRBV6-5
CDR3 DNA: TGTGCCACCTCCCGTTTCGGGACCCAGTACTTC
CDR3 protein: CATSRFGTQYF

J gene: TRBJ1-5
clone size: NA
D gene: NA
V gene: TRBV28
CDR3 DNA: TGTGCCAGCAGAAGCCCGACGGGTCCGCAGCCCCAGCATTTT
CDR3 protein: CASRSPTGPQPQHF

J gene: TRBJ1-6
clone size: few
D gene: TRBD1
V gene: TRBV6-1
CDR3 DNA: TGTGCCAGCAGTCTGACCGGGACAGGGAGCTCCTATAATTCACCCCTCCACTTT
CDR3 protein: CASSLTGTGSSYNSPLHF

J gene: TRBJ1-2
clone size: few
D gene: TRBD1
V gene: TRBV5-1
CDR3 DNA: TGCGCCAGCAGCGACGACTGGGGACAGCAGTATGGCTACACCTTC
CDR3 protein: CASSDDWGQQYGYTF

J gene: TRBJ2-1
clone size: NA
D gene: NA
V gene: TRBV10-3
CDR3 DNA: TGTGCCATCAGTGATAGGGGGAGCTCCTACAATGAGCAGTTCTTC
CDR3 protein: CAISDRGSSYNEQFF

J gene: TRBJ2-7
clone size: few
D gene: TRBD2
V gene: TRBV4-1
CDR3 DNA: TGCGCCAGCAGCCAAGGGACTAGCGGTATCGCCTACGAGCAGTACTTC
CDR3 protein: CASSQGTSGIAYEQYF

J gene: TRBJ2-2
clone size: NA
D gene: TRBD1
V gene: TRBV5-6
CDR3 DNA: TGTGCCAGCAGACGGACAGGGGGCTACACCGGGGAGCTGTTTTTT
CDR3 protein: CASRRTGGYTGELFF

J gene: TRBJ1-6
clone size: NA
D gene: NA
V gene: TRBV10-3
CDR3 DNA: TGTGCCATCAGTGACGACCCATATAATTCACCCCTCCACTTT
CDR3 protein: CAISDDPYNSPLHF

J gene: TRBJ2-5
clone size: many
D gene: TRBD1
V gene: TRBV5-6
CDR3 DNA: TGTGCCAGCAGCTCAGGGGGGACAGGGACGTGGGCCCAGTACTTC
CDR3 protein: CASSSGGTGTWAQYF

J gene: TRBJ2-7
clone size: few
D gene: TRBD2
V gene: TRBV5-1
CDR3 DNA: TGCGCCAGCAGCTGGAGCGATCCAGGGCTAGCGGGGGGATCCGAGCAGTACTTC
CDR3 protein: CASSWSDPGLAGGSEQYF

J gene: TRBJ1-2
clone size: NA
D gene: TRBD1
V gene: TRBV4-1
CDR3 DNA: TGCGCCAGCAGCCACTTAAGGGGGCCACAGGGGGCGTCTAACTATGGCTACACCTTC
CDR3 protein: CASSHLRGPQGASNYGYTF

J gene: TRBJ1-1
clone size: NA
D gene: TRBD1
V gene: TRBV18
CDR3 DNA: TGTGCCAGCTCACCACTCACGGTCCAGGGGGGGGACACTGAAGCTTTCTTT
CDR3 protein: CASSPLTVQGGDTEAFF

J gene: TRBJ2-3
clone size: few
D gene: NA
V gene: TRBV7-9
CDR3 DNA: TGTGCCAGCAGCCACCACTCAGCTAGCACAGATACGCAGTATTTT
CDR3 protein: CASSHHSASTDTQYF

J gene: TRBJ2-2
clone size: NA
D gene: NA
V gene: TRBV14
CDR3 DNA: TGTGCCAGCAGCCAGCCCCCCGGGGGGCGGGACACCGGGGAGCTGTTTTTT
CDR3 protein: CASSQPPGGRDTGELFF

J gene: TRBJ2-5
clone size: NA
D gene: NA
V gene: TRBV11-2
CDR3 DNA: TGTGCCAGCAGCTCCACCCCTCGGGGGAGCAGGGGCGACCAAGAGACCCAGTACTTC
CDR3 protein: CASSSTPRGSRGDQETQYF

J gene: TRBJ1-1
clone size: few
D gene: NA
V gene: TRBV20-1
CDR3 DNA: TGCAGTGCCCATCGGCCGGGTCGGACTGAAGCTTTCTTT
CDR3 protein: CSAHRPGRTEAFF

J gene: TRBJ2-3
clone size: few
D gene: TRBD2
V gene: TRBV29-1
CDR3 DNA: TGCAGCGCGCCCGGGTCTAGCGGGGGAAGCACAGATACGCAGTATTTT
CDR3 protein: CSAPGSSGGSTDTQYF

J gene: TRBJ2-1
clone size: NA
D gene: TRBD2
V gene: TRBV20-1
CDR3 DNA: TGCAGTGCTAGGACTAGCGGGGGGAATGAGCAGTTCTTC
CDR3 protein: CSARTSGGNEQFF

J gene: TRBJ1-6
clone size: NA
D gene: NA
V gene: TRBV14
CDR3 DNA: TGTGCCAGCAGACAGGGAGGGGTATTTTCACCCCTCCACTTT
CDR3 protein: CASRQGGVFSPLHF

J gene: TRBJ2-1
clone size: NA
D gene: TRBD2
V gene: TRBV6-1
CDR3 DNA: TGTGCCAGCAAAGAGACTAGCCCTTCCAATGAGCAGTTCTTC
CDR3 protein: CASKETSPSNEQFF

J gene: TRBJ2-4
clone size: NA
D gene: NA
V gene: TRBV5-1
CDR3 DNA: TGCGCCAGCAGCTTTGAGGCTAGGAGGGGGCAGGCCAAAAACATTCAGTACTTC
CDR3 protein: CASSFEARRGQAKNIQYF

J gene: TRBJ2-7
clone size: NA
D gene: TRBD2
V gene: TRBV5-1
CDR3 DNA: TGCGCCAGCACGGGCGGGGGCTCCTACGAGCAGTACTTC
CDR3 protein: CASTGGGSYEQYF

J gene: TRBJ2-1
clone size: NA
D gene: TRBD2
V gene: TRBV5-4
CDR3 DNA: TGTGCCAGCAGCTCCCGGCGCTGGACTAGCGGGAGTAATGAGCAGTTCTTC
CDR3 protein: CASSSRRWTSGSNEQFF

J gene: TRBJ1-4
clone size: NA
D gene: NA
V gene: TRBV5-1
CDR3 DNA: TGCGCCAGCAGCTTGTTCGGCAGGGTTGAAGAAAAACTGTTTTTT
CDR3 protein: CASSLFGRVEEKLFF

J gene: TRBJ1-4
clone size: NA
D gene: TRBD1
V gene: TRBV6-2/TRBV6-3
CDR3 DNA: TGTGCCAGCAGTTACTCGGGACAGGCTAATGAAAAACTGTTTTTT
CDR3 protein: CASSYSGQANEKLFF

J gene: TRBJ2-1
clone size: many
D gene: TRBD2
V gene: TRBV5-1
CDR3 DNA: TGCGCCAGCAGCATGACTAGCGCCAATGAGCAGTTCTTC
CDR3 protein: CASSMTSANEQFF

J gene: TRBJ2-1
clone size: many
D gene: TRBD1
V gene: TRBV5-1
CDR3 DNA: TGCGCCAGCAGCCCGGGACAGAACTCCTACAATGAGCAGTTCTTC
CDR3 protein: CASSPGQNSYNEQFF

J gene: TRBJ2-1
clone size: few
D gene: NA
V gene: TRBV7-9
CDR3 DNA: TGTGCCAGCACCTTCGGGAGCGGGAATGAGCAGTTCTTC
CDR3 protein: CASTFGSGNEQFF

J gene: TRBJ2-5
clone size: NA
D gene: NA
V gene: TRBV28
CDR3 DNA: TGTGCCAGCAGCTCCTCTCGGACAAAACAAGAGACCCAGTACTTC
CDR3 protein: CASSSSRTKQETQYF

J gene: TRBJ1-5
clone size: NA
D gene: NA
V gene: TRBV11-2
CDR3 DNA: TGTGCCAGCAGCAAAGCCCCCCAGCCCCAGCATTTT
CDR3 protein: CASSKAPQPQHF

J gene: TRBJ1-2
clone size: NA
D gene: TRBD1
V gene: TRBV20-1
CDR3 DNA: TGCAGTGCTACTTCCCAGGGGGCGGGCTATGGCTACACCTTC
CDR3 protein: CSATSQGAGYGYTF

J gene: TRBJ2-5
clone size: NA
D gene: NA
V gene: TRBV20-1
CDR3 DNA: TGCAGTGCCTTCCCTAGCGCCATCTCAAGGACCCAGTACTTC
CDR3 protein: CSAFPSAISRTQYF

J gene: TRBJ2-5
clone size: few
D gene: NA
V gene: TRBV7-2
CDR3 DNA: TGTGCCAGCAGCTTAGCGGGCAGGGGACAAGAGACCCAGTACTTC
CDR3 protein: CASSLAGRGQETQYF

J gene: TRBJ1-2
clone size: few
D gene: NA
V gene: TRBV3-1
CDR3 DNA: TGTGCCAGCAGCCAAGAACAGAGTTATGGCTACACCTTC
CDR3 protein: CASSQEQSYGYTF